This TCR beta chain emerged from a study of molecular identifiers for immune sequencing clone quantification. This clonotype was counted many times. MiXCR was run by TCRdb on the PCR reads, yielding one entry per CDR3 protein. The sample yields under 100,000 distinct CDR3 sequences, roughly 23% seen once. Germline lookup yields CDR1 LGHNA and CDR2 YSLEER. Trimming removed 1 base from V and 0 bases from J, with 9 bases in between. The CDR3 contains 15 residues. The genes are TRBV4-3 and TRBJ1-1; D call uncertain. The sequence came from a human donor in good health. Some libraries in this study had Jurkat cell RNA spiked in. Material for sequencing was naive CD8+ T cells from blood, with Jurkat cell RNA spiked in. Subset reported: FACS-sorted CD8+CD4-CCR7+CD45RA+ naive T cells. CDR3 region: CASSQGAALNTEAFF. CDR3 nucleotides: TGCGCCAGCAGCCAAGGGGCAGCTTTGAACACTGAAGCTTTCTTT.